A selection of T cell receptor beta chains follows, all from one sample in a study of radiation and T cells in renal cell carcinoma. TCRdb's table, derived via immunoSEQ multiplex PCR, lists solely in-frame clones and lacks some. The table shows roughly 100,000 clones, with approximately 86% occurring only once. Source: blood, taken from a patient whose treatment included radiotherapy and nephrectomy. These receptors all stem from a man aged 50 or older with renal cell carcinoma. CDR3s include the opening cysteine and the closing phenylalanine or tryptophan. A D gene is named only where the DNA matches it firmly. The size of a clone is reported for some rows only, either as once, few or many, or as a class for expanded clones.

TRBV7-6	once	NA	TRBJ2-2	TGTGCCAGCAGCCTTACCAGGATGATCACCGGGGAGCTGTTTTTT	CASSLTRMITGELFF
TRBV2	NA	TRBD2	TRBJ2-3	TGTGCCAGCAGTGAAGCCTTGACTAGCGGGGCCACAGATACGCAGTATTTT	CASSEALTSGATDTQYF
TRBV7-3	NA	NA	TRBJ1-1	TGTGCCAGCAGCTTTCTACCCGACGGGAACACTGAAGCTTTCTTT	CASSFLPDGNTEAFF
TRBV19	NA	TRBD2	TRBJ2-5	TGTGCCAGTAGTGGGAGCGGGGGGCGGTACCAAGAGACCCAGTACTTC	CASSGSGGRYQETQYF
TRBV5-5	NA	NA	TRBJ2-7	TGTGCCAGCAGCTCGATGGGGGTTGGGGGAAACTACGAGCAGTACTTC	CASSSMGVGGNYEQYF
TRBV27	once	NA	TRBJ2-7	TGTGCCAGCAGTTCCCTCGGCAACTCCTACGAGCAGTACTTC	CASSSLGNSYEQYF
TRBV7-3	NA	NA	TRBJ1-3	TGTGCCAGCAGCTTAAATGGCAGGGCCGGAAACACCATATATTTT	CASSLNGRAGNTIYF
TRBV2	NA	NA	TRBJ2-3	TGTGCCAGCAGTGGGGGTCCCCCCACGGGAGCTGATACGCAGTATTTT	CASSGGPPTGADTQYF
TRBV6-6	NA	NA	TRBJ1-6	TGTGCCAGCAGTTACCTCGGGGATTCACCCCTCCACTTT	CASSYLGDSPLHF
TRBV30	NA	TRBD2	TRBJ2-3	TGTGCCTGGAAGGTAGCGGGAAACACAGATACGCAGTATTTT	CAWKVAGNTDTQYF
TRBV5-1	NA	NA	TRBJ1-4	TGCGCCAGCAGCCTAAGACCGGGACCGGGTAATGAAAAACTGTTTTTT	CASSLRPGPGNEKLFF
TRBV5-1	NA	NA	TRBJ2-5	TGCGCCAGCAGCTTGGATATCCTAGTCCGGGAGACCCAGTACTTC	CASSLDILVRETQYF
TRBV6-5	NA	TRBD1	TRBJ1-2	TGTGCCAGCAGTCGACAGGGTTCAGATGGCTACACCTTC	CASSRQGSDGYTF
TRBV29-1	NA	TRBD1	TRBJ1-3	TGCAGCGGACCGGGACAGAGCTCTGGAAACACCATATATTTT	CSGPGQSSGNTIYF
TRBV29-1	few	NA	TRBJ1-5	TGCAGCGTTGGAGAGAGCAATCAGCCCCAGCATTTT	CSVGESNQPQHF
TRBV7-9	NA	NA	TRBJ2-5	TGTGCCAGCAGTTCGGGGGAGGGGGCCGTAGAGACCCAGTACTTC	CASSSGEGAVETQYF
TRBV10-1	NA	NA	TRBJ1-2	TGCGCCAGCAGTGAAGAGGGTGGGGTCTATGGCTACACCTTC	CASSEEGGVYGYTF
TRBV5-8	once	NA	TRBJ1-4	TGTGCCAGCAGCTTGCCCGGGGGCAGGGCGCTCGAAAAACTGTTTTTT	CASSLPGGRALEKLFF
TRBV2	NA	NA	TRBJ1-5	TGTGCCAGCAGTGAACTAGGGGTAGGCAATCAGCCCCAGCATTTT	CASSELGVGNQPQHF
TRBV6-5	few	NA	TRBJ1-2	TGTGCCAGCAGCCGGGAGGCTTACGGGGCGGGTGGCTACACCTTC	CASSREAYGAGGYTF
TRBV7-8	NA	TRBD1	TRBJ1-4	TGTGCCAGCAGCTTAAGGGGACAGAGGAATGAAAAACTGTTTTTT	CASSLRGQRNEKLFF
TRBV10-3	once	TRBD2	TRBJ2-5	TGTGCCATCAGCCTTTCATGGTCTAGCGGGCAAGAGACCCAGTACTTC	CAISLSWSSGQETQYF
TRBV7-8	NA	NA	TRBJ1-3	TGTGCCAGCAGCTTTGGGGGGTTTGGAAACACCATATATTTT	CASSFGGFGNTIYF
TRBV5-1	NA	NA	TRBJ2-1	TGCGCCAGCAGCTTGATTCCCGGCATCTCCTACAATGAGCAGTTCTTC	CASSLIPGISYNEQFF
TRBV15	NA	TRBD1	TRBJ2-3	TGTGCCACCAGCTGGACTAGACAGGGGGCCGCAGATACGCAGTATTTT	CATSWTRQGAADTQYF
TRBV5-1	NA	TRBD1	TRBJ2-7	TGCGCCAGTACTACAGGGGTCCTTGGCGAGCAGTACTTC	CASTTGVLGEQYF
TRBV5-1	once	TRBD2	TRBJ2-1	TGCGCCAGCAGCCTACGGACTAGCGGGGGGAATGAGCAGTTCTTC	CASSLRTSGGNEQFF
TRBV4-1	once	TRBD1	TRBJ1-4	TGCGCCAGCAGCCAAGTTGGGACAGAGCGCGGAAAACTGTTTTTT	CASSQVGTERGKLFF
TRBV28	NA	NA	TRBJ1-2	TGTGCCAGCAGTTTAGGGTTATATGGCTACACCTTC	CASSLGLYGYTF
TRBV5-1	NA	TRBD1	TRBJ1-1	TGCGCCAGCAGCTCGGCTGGGGACAGGAGGCTCGACACTGAAGCTTTCTTT	CASSSAGDRRLDTEAFF
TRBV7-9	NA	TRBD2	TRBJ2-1	TGTGCCAGCAGCTTAAGGGACTACAACAATGAGCAGTTCTTC	CASSLRDYNNEQFF
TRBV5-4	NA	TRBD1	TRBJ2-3	TGTGCCAGCAGCTTGGACAGGGGGGAGGGCACAGATACGCAGTATTTT	CASSLDRGEGTDTQYF
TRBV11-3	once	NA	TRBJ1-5	TGTGCCAGCAGCTTAGGGGGGTTACGGCAGCCCCAGCATTTT	CASSLGGLRQPQHF
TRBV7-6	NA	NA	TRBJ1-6	TGTGCCAGCACCAAAGGGGGGTCCCAGGATTCACCCCTCCACTTT	CASTKGGSQDSPLHF
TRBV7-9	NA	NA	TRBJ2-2	TGTGCCAGCAGCCCCCTAGGGGAACAACCGAACACCGGGGAGCTGTTTTTT	CASSPLGEQPNTGELFF
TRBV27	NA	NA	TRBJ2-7	TGTGCCAGCAGTTCCGTCCGACAGACATACGAGCAGTACTTC	CASSSVRQTYEQYF
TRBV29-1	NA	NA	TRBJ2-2	TGCAGCGTTGCAGGGGCGAACACCGGGGAGCTGTTTTTT	CSVAGANTGELFF
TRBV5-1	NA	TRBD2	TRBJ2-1	TGCGCCAGCAGCCCGAGCGGGGGTCTCGGTGAGCAGTTCTTC	CASSPSGGLGEQFF
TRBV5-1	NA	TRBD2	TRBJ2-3	TGCGCCAGCAGCCCGGGGGGAGACACAGATACGCAGTATTTT	CASSPGGDTDTQYF
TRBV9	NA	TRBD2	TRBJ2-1	TGTGCCAGCAGCGAGTTTGCTAGCGGGGGGGTTAATGAGCAGTTCTTC	CASSEFASGGVNEQFF
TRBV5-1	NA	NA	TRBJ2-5	TGCGCCAGCAGCTTGGCCGGGTACCAAGAGACCCAGTACTTC	CASSLAGYQETQYF
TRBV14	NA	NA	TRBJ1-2	TGTGCCAGCAGCCCCTCGGAAGGGAACTTCTATGGCTACACCTTC	CASSPSEGNFYGYTF
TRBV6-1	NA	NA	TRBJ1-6	TGTGCCAGCAGTGAGTCAGGGAACTATTCACCCCTCCACTTT	CASSESGNYSPLHF
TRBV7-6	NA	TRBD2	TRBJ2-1	TGTGCCAGCAGTCCGCTAGCGGGGGCTCACAATGAGCAGTTCTTC	CASSPLAGAHNEQFF